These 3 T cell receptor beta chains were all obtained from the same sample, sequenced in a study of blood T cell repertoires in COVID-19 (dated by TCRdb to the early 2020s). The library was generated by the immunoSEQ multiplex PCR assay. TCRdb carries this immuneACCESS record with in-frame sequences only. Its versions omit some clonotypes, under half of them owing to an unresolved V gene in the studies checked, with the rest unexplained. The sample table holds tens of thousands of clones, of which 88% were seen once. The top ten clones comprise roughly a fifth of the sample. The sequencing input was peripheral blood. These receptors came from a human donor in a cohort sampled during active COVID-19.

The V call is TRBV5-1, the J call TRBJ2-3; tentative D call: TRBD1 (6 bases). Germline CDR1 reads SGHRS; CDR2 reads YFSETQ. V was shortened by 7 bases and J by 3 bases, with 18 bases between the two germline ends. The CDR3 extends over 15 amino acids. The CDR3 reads CASGDKQGYTDTQYF. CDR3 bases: TGCGCCAGCGGGGATAAACAGGGTTATACAGATACGCAGTATTTT. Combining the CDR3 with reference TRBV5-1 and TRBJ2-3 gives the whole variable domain KAGVTQTPRYLIKTRGQQVTLSCSPISGHRSVSWYQQTPGQGLQFLFEYFSETQRNKGNFPGRFSGRQFSNSRSEMNVSTLELGDSALYLCASGDKQGYTDTQYFGPGTRLTVL.

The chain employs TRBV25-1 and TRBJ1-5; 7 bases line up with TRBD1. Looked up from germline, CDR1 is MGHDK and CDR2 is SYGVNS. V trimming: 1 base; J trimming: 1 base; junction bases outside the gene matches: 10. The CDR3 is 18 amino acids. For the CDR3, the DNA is TGTGCCAGCAGTGAATGGGTGTTTGACAGGGAAAGCAATCAGCCCCAGCATTTT. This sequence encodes CASSEWVFDRESNQPQHF.

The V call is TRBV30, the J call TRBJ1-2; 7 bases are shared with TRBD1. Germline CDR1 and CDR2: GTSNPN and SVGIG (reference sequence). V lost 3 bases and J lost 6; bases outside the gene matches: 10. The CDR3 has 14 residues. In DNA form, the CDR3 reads TGTGCCTGGAGCGATTTCAGTGGGACAGATGGCTACACCTTC. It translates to CAWSDFSGTDGYTF.